These T cell receptor beta chains were read from a single sample in a study of blood T cell repertoires in COVID-19. TCRdb's copy holds only in-frame clones and misses some; the assay was immunoSEQ multiplex PCR. The profile covers tens of thousands of clones, with 80% to 95% appearing a single time and about 6.3% taken by the ten largest. The sequenced sample consisted of peripheral blood. The source is a man aged 45-60 years with active COVID-19. Both conserved end residues are part of each CDR3. The order of the fields is CDR3 DNA, CDR3 protein, clone size, V gene, D gene, J gene. D genes are given only for firm matches. Clone size appears in some rows only: once, few, many, or a class for an expanded clone.

CDR3nt: TGTGCCAGCAGCCCGGGACTCTTTGAGCAGTTCTTC
CDR3aa: CASSPGLFEQFF
abundance: .
v_gene: TRBV7-2
d_gene: .
j_gene: TRBJ2-1

CDR3nt: TGTGCCAGCTCACCCACCCAGGACAGGGGCTATGGCTACACCTTC
CDR3aa: CASSPTQDRGYGYTF
abundance: .
v_gene: TRBV18
d_gene: TRBD1
j_gene: TRBJ1-2

CDR3nt: TGCGCCAGCAGCTTGGTGGTTATGGGTGAGGTTTGTGAAAAACTGTTTTTT
CDR3aa: CASSLVVMGEVCEKLFF
abundance: .
v_gene: TRBV5-1
d_gene: .
j_gene: TRBJ1-4

CDR3nt: TGTGCCAGCAGCGTGGACATGGCCTCCTACGAGCAGTACTTC
CDR3aa: CASSVDMASYEQYF
abundance: .
v_gene: TRBV13
d_gene: .
j_gene: TRBJ2-7

CDR3nt: TGTGCCAGCAGTGGGTCTTCCAGGCCAGATACGCAGTATTTT
CDR3aa: CASSGSSRPDTQYF
abundance: .
v_gene: TRBV2
d_gene: .
j_gene: TRBJ2-3

CDR3nt: TGTGCCAGCAGCGCTGGACTAGCGGAAAGCTCCTACGAGCAGTACTTC
CDR3aa: CASSAGLAESSYEQYF
abundance: .
v_gene: TRBV11-2
d_gene: TRBD2
j_gene: TRBJ2-7

CDR3nt: TGCGCCAGCGCAGGCGGCGGGAGTGAGGCAGATACGCAGTATTTT
CDR3aa: CASAGGGSEADTQYF
abundance: few
v_gene: TRBV10-2
d_gene: TRBD2
j_gene: TRBJ2-3

CDR3nt: TGTGCCAGCAGCACAGGAGGGGCTGGAAACACCATATATTTT
CDR3aa: CASSTGGAGNTIYF
abundance: .
v_gene: TRBV5-4
d_gene: .
j_gene: TRBJ1-3

CDR3nt: TGCGCCAGCAGCCAAGGGCCCTTAGAGACCCAGTACTTC
CDR3aa: CASSQGPLETQYF
abundance: .
v_gene: TRBV4-1
d_gene: .
j_gene: TRBJ2-5

CDR3nt: TGTGCCAGCAGTTACTTGGGAGTTCCCACCGGGGAGCTGTTTTTT
CDR3aa: CASSYLGVPTGELFF
abundance: .
v_gene: TRBV6-5
d_gene: .
j_gene: TRBJ2-2

CDR3nt: TGTGCCAGCAGCGCAGGGGCCCTTGAGCAGTTCTTC
CDR3aa: CASSAGALEQFF
abundance: .
v_gene: TRBV12-3/TRBV12-4
d_gene: .
j_gene: TRBJ2-1

CDR3nt: TGTGCCACCAGTGATTCACAGGGGAAGGGTGATACGCAGTATTTT
CDR3aa: CATSDSQGKGDTQYF
abundance: .
v_gene: TRBV24-1
d_gene: TRBD1
j_gene: TRBJ2-3

CDR3nt: TGTGCCAGCAGCTTGTGGGGCAGGGGGCAACCTAATGAAAAACTGTTTTTT
CDR3aa: CASSLWGRGQPNEKLFF
abundance: .
v_gene: TRBV5-8
d_gene: TRBD1
j_gene: TRBJ1-4

CDR3nt: TGTGCCAGCAGTTTACTAGGGACTAGCAACTCCTACGAGCAGTACTTC
CDR3aa: CASSLLGTSNSYEQYF
abundance: .
v_gene: TRBV6-6
d_gene: TRBD2
j_gene: TRBJ2-7

CDR3nt: TGTGCCAGCAGTTTCGGGACAGCGACTGAAGCTTTCTTT
CDR3aa: CASSFGTATEAFF
abundance: .
v_gene: TRBV12-3/TRBV12-4
d_gene: TRBD1
j_gene: TRBJ1-1

CDR3nt: TGTGCCAGCAGACTGGGACTAGCGGGAAGCTCCTACAATGAGCAGTTCTTC
CDR3aa: CASRLGLAGSSYNEQFF
abundance: .
v_gene: TRBV7-9
d_gene: TRBD2
j_gene: TRBJ2-1

CDR3nt: TGTGCCACCAGCAGGGAACATACGGGTGGAGATACGCAGTATTTT
CDR3aa: CATSREHTGGDTQYF
abundance: .
v_gene: TRBV15
d_gene: .
j_gene: TRBJ2-3

CDR3nt: TGTGCCATCAGATTGATAGCGGGACCGAACACCGGGGAGCTGTTTTTT
CDR3aa: CAIRLIAGPNTGELFF
abundance: .
v_gene: TRBV10-3
d_gene: TRBD2
j_gene: TRBJ2-2